This T cell receptor (beta chain) was identified during a study of PD-1 blockade in classical Hodgkin lymphoma. With respect to this clone: Its antigen is not identified.

Germline values: CDR1 MDHEN, CDR2 SYDVKM. CDR3 length equals 11 residues. The V gene lost 6 bases and the J gene lost 6 bases, with 8 bases spanning the gap. Autologous stem cell transplantation was followed by relapse in every patient, and brentuximab vedotin exposure varied. Here immunoSEQ multiplex PCR was the method, and the copy in TCRdb shows in-frame clones only, minus some. The top ten hold about 20% of the sample, which has about 110,000 clones, roughly 87% seen once. Findings and caveats of the study: Newly diagnosed patients reportedly had lower baseline TCR diversity than healthy donors.

This TCR was recovered from a human donor with classical Hodgkin lymphoma. The chain combines TRBV28 with TRBJ1-1; no firm D call. Source: peripheral blood mononuclear cells (PBMCs), taken before the second cycle of nivolumab. The DNA of the CDR3 is TGTGCCAGCAGGCGGATTCCTGAAGCTTTCTTT. This gives the protein CASRRIPEAFF.